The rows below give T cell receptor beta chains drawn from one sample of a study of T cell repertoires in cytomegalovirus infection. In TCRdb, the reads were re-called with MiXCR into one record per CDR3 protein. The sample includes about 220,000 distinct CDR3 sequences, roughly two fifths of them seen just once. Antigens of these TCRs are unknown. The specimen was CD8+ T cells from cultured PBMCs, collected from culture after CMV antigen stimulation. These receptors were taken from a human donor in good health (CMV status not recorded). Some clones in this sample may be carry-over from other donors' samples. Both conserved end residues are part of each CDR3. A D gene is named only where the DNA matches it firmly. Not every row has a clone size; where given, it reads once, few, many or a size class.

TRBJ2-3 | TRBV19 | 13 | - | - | CASSIDPTDTQYF | TGTGCCAGTAGTATAGACCCCACAGATACGCAGTATTTT
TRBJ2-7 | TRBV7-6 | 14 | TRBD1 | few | CASSRDRGRHEQYF | TGTGCCAGCAGCCGGGACAGGGGGCGCCACGAGCAGTACTTC
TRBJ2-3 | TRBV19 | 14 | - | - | CASKEGTITDTQYF | TGTGCCAGTAAGGAGGGGACAATCACAGATACGCAGTATTTT
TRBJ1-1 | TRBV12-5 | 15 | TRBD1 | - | CASGSVQGAHGEAFF | TGTGCTAGTGGTTCCGTACAGGGGGCTCACGGTGAAGCTTTCTTT
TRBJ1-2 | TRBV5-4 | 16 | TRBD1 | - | CASSFHLPGQVYGYTF | TGTGCCAGCAGCTTCCACTTACCGGGACAGGTTTATGGCTACACCTTC
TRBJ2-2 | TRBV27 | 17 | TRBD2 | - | CASKETGGLADPGELFF | TGTGCCAGCAAGGAGACAGGGGGACTAGCGGATCCCGGGGAGCTGTTTTTT
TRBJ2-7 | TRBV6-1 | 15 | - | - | CASNPSGPVRDEQYF | TGTGCCAGCAATCCTTCAGGGCCGGTCAGGGACGAGCAGTACTTC
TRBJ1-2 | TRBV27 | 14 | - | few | CASSSGDTAWGYTF | TGTGCCAGCAGTTCAGGGGACACAGCGTGGGGCTACACCTTC
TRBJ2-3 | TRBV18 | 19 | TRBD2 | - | CASSPTAQGLAGDKDTQYF | TGTGCCAGCTCACCTACCGCTCAGGGACTAGCGGGAGATAAAGATACGCAGTATTTT
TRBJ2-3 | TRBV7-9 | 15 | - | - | CASSLLGRATDTQYF | TGTGCCAGCAGCTTATTAGGCAGGGCCACAGATACGCAGTATTTT
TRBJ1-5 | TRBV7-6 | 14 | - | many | CASSLGENRQPQHF | TGTGCCAGCAGCTTAGGGGAGAACAGACAGCCCCAGCATTTT
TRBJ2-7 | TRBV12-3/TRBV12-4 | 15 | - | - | CASSLEGVDIHEQYF | TGTGCCAGCAGTTTGGAAGGGGTTGATATCCACGAGCAGTACTTC
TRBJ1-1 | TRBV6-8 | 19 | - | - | CASSNSRLGRPGRVTEALF | TGTGCCAGCAGTAACTCCCGGCTTGGACGGCCCGGGAGGGTTACTGAAGCTTTGTTT
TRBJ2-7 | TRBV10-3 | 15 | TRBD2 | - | CAISDHRAGVGEQYF | TGTGCCATCAGTGATCATAGGGCGGGAGTTGGGGAGCAGTACTTC
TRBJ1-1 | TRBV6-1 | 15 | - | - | CASSEAVRTLSEAFF | TGTGCCAGCAGTGAAGCAGTTCGGACTCTCTCTGAAGCTTTCTTT
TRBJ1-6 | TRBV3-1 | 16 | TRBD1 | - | CASSQGGGTGVSPLHF | TGTGCCAGCAGCCAAGGAGGAGGGACAGGGGTTTCACCCCTCCACTTT
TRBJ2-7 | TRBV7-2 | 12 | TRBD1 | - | CASGRDSYEQYF | TGTGCCAGCGGCAGGGACAGCTACGAGCAGTACTTC
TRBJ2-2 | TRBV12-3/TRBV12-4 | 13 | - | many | CASSWGNTGELFF | TGTGCCAGCAGTTGGGGAAACACCGGGGAGCTGTTTTTT
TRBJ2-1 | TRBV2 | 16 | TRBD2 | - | CARSRGLAGRYNEQFF | TGTGCCAGGTCAAGGGGACTAGCGGGACGTTACAATGAGCAGTTCTTC
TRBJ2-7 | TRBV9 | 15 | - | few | CASSITEGPKTEQYF | TGTGCCAGCAGCATCACCGAAGGCCCGAAAACCGAGCAGTACTTC
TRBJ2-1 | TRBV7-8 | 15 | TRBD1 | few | CASSSGQGVYNEQFF | TGTGCCAGCAGCTCTGGACAGGGGGTCTACAATGAGCAGTTCTTC
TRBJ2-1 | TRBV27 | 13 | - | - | CASGVIAYNEQFF | TGTGCCTCGGGAGTTATAGCTTACAATGAGCAGTTCTTC
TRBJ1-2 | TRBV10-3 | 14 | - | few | CAIRGDEGDYGYTF | TGTGCCATCAGGGGGGATGAGGGAGACTATGGCTACACCTTC
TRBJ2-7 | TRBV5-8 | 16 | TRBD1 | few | CASSPGDRTPTYEQYF | TGTGCCAGCAGCCCCGGGGACAGGACACCAACCTACGAGCAGTACTTC
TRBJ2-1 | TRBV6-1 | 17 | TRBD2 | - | CASKKRPDTSGDDEQFF | TGTGCCAGCAAAAAGCGCCCGGATACTAGCGGAGACGATGAGCAGTTCTTC
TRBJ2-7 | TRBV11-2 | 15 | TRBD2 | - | CASSPPAGGLYEQYF | TGTGCCAGCAGCCCCCCAGCGGGGGGACTATACGAGCAGTACTTC
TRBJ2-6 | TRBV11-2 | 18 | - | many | CASSLDRGFSSGANVLTF | TGTGCCAGCAGCTTAGATCGGGGGTTTAGCTCTGGGGCCAACGTCCTGACTTTC
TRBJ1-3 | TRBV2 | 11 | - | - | CATVSGNTIYF | TGTGCGACGGTCTCTGGAAACACCATATATTTT
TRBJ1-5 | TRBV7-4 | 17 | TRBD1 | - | CASSGGQGPNSNQPQHF | TGTGCCAGCAGCGGGGGACAGGGTCCGAATAGCAATCAGCCCCAGCATTTT
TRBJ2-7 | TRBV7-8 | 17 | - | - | CASSLEESGGTNYEQYF | TGTGCCAGCAGCTTAGAAGAGAGTGGTGGCACGAACTACGAGCAGTACTTC
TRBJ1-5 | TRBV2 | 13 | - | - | CASREGLREPQHF | TGTGCCAGCAGGGAAGGCTTGCGGGAGCCCCAGCATTTT
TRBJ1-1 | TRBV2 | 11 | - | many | CADRVNTEAFF | TGTGCCGACCGAGTGAACACTGAAGCTTTCTTT
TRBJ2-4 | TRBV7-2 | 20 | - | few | CASSLYGPGGLALAKNIQYF | TGTGCCAGCAGCTTATATGGGCCGGGCGGGCTAGCGTTAGCCAAAAACATTCAGTACTTC
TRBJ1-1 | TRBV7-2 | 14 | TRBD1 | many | CASSSRDRPTEAFF | TGTGCCAGCAGCTCCCGGGACAGGCCCACTGAAGCTTTCTTT
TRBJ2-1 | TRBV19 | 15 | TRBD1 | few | CASILTGDSYNEQFF | TGTGCCAGTATCCTAACAGGGGACTCCTACAATGAGCAGTTCTTC
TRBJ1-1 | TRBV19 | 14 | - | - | CASSPVVGGREAFF | TGTGCCAGTAGCCCTGTCGTCGGGGGACGTGAAGCTTTCTTT
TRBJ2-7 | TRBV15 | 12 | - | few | CATSRSSGPQYF | TGTGCCACCAGCCGAAGTAGCGGACCCCAGTACTTC
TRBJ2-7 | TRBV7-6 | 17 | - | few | CASSSTSPSTASYEQYF | TGTGCCAGCAGCTCCACTTCGCCCTCGACAGCCAGCTACGAGCAGTACTTC
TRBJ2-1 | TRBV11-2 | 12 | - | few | CASSLFEDEQFF | TGTGCCAGCAGCTTGTTCGAGGATGAGCAGTTCTTC
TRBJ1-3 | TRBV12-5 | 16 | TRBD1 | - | CASGLGTEISGNTIYF | TGTGCTAGTGGTTTAGGGACAGAGATTTCTGGAAACACCATATATTTT
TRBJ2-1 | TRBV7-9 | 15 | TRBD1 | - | CASSVGQGTNNEQFF | TGTGCCAGCAGCGTAGGACAGGGGACGAACAATGAGCAGTTCTTC
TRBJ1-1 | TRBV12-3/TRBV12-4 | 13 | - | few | CASSFGQGTEAFF | TGTGCCAGCAGTTTTGGTCAGGGGACTGAAGCTTTCTTT
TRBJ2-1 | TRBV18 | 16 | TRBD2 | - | CASSPIAGGSYNEQFF | TGTGCCAGCTCACCTATAGCGGGAGGCTCCTACAATGAGCAGTTCTTC
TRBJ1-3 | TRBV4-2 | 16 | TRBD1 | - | CASSRNRGLGGNTIYF | TGTGCCAGCAGCCGGAACAGGGGGCTAGGAGGAAACACCATATATTTT
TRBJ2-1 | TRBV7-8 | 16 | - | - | CASSLRGGGSYNEQFF | TGTGCCAGCAGCTTAAGGGGGGGCGGATCCTACAATGAGCAGTTCTTC
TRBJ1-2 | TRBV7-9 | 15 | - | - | CASSLVRSSNYGYTF | TGTGCCAGCAGCTTAGTCCGCAGTTCTAACTATGGCTACACCTTC